A single T cell receptor (beta chain) is shown here with its context. The data were obtained in a study of T cell responses to AZD1222 COVID-19 vaccine. V was pared by 8 bases and J by 6 bases, with 13 bases of the junction left unmatched. The CDR3 is 15 amino acids. Germline V CDR1 and CDR2: MDHEN, SYDVKM. Only in-frame clones appear in the TCRdb table, and some are missing; sequencing was by immunoSEQ multiplex PCR. The data contain about 130,000 clones, around 89% of them singletons. The TCR sequence derives from an adult in good health. This specimen was peripheral blood, taken on day 0 of AZD1222 vaccination. This chain joins TRBV28 and TRBJ2-3, with 8 bases that match TRBD2. The CDR3 protein is CASPKTGGEGDTQYF. CDR3 coding DNA: TGTGCCAGCCCCAAGACGGGAGGGGAGGGCGATACGCAGTATTTT.